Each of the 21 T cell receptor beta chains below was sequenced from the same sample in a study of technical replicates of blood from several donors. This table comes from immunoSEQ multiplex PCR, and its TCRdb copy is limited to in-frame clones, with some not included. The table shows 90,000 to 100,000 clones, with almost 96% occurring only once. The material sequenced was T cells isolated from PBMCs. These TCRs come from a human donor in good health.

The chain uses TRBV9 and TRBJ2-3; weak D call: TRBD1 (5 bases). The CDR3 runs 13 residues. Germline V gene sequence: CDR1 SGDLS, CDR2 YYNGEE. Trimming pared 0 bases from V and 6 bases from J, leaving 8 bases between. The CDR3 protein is CASSVEGWDTQYF. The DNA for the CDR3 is TGTGCCAGCAGCGTAGAGGGGTGGGATACGCAGTATTTT.

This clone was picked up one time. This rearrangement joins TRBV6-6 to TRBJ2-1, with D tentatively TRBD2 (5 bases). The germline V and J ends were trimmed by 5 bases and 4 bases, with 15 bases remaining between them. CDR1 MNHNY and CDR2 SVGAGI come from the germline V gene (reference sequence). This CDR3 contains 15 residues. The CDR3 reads CASSQWTSSYNEQFF. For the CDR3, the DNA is TGTGCCAGCAGTCAGTGGACTTCATCGTACAATGAGCAGTTCTTC.

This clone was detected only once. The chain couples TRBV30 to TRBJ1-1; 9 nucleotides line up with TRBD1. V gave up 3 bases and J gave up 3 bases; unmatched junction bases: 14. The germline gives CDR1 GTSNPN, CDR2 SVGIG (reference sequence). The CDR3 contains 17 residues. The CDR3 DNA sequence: TGTGCCTGGAGGGGAGCCGGGACAGGGAGTCGGGACACTGAAGCTTTCTTT. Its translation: CAWRGAGTGSRDTEAFF.

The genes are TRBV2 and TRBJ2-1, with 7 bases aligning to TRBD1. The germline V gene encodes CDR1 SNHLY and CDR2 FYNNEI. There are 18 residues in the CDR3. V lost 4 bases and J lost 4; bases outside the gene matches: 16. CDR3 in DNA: TGTGCCAGCAGTGGGCCGACAAGGGACAGTAGGAAGTACAATGAGCAGTTCTTC. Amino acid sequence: CASSGPTRDSRKYNEQFF.

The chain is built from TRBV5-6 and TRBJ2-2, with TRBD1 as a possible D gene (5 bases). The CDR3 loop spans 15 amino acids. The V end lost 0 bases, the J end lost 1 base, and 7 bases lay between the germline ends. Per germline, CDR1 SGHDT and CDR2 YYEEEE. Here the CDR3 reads CASSLDRMNTGELFF. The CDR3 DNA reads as TGTGCCAGCAGCTTGGACAGGATGAACACCGGGGAGCTGTTTTTT.

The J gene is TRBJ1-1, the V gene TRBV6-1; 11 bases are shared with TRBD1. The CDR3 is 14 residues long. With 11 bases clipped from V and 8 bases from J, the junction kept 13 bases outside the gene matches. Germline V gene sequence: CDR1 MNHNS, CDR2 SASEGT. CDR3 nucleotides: TGTGCCCACAAGTGGACAGGGGGCGAGGTAGAAGCTTTCTTT. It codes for CAHKWTGGEVEAFF.

CDR3 DNA: TGTGCCAGCAGCCGCATGAAACAGGATAGCAATCAGCCCCAGCATTTT. Encoded protein: CASSRMKQDSNQPQHF. V usage is TRBV4-2 and J usage is TRBJ1-5; maybe TRBD1 (5 bases). CDR1 and CDR2 (germline): LGHNA, YNFKEQ. The CDR3 sequence is 16 residues long. The germline V and J ends were trimmed by 4 bases and 0 bases, with 13 bases remaining between them.

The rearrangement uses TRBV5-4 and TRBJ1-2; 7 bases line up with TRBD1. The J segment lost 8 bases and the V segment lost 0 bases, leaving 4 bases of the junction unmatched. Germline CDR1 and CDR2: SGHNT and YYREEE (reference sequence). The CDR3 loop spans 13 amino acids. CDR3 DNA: TGTGCCAGCAGCTTGGCTAGGGACAGAGGCTACACCTTC. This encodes CASSLARDRGYTF.

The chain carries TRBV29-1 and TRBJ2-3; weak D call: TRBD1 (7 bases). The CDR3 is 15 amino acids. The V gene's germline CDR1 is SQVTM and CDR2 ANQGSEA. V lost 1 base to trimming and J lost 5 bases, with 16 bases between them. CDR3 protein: CSVEVGNRGGDTQYF. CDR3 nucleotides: TGCAGCGTTGAAGTAGGTAACAGGGGAGGAGATACGCAGTATTTT.

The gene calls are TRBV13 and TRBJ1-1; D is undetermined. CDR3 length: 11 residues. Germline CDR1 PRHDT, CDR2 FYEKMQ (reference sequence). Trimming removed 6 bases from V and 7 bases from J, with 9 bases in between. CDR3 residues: CASRTIDEAFF. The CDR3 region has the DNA TGTGCCAGCAGGACTATTGATGAAGCTTTCTTT.

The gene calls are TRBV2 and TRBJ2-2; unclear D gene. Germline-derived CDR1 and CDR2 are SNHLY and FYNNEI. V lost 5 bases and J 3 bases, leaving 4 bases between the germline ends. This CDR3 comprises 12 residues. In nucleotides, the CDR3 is TGTGCCAGCAGTTATTACACCGGGGAGCTGTTTTTT. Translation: CASSYYTGELFF.

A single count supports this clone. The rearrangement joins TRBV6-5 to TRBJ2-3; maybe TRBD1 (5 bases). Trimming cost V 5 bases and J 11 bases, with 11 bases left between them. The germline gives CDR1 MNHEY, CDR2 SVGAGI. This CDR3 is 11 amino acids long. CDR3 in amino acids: CASSVGQGQYF. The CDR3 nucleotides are TGTGCCAGCAGTGTTGGACAAGGGCAGTATTTT.

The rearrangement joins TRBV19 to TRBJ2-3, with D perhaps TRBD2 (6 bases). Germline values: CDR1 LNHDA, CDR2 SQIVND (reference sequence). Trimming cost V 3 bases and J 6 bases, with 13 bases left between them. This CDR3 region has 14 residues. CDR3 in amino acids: CASSMGTGRDTQYF. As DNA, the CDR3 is TGTGCCAGTAGTATGGGGACTGGCAGGGATACGCAGTATTTT.

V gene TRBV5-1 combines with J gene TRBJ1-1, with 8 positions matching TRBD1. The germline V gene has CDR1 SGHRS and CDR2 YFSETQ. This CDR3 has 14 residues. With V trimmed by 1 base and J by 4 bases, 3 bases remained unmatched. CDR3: CASSLYRGSTEAFF. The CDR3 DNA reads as TGCGCCAGCAGCTTGTACAGGGGGAGCACTGAAGCTTTCTTT.

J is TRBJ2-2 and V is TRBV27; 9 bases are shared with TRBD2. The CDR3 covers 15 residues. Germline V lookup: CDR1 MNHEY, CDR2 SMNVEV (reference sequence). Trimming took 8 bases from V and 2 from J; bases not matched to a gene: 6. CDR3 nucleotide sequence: TGTGCCAGCGGCGGGGGGGACAGTAACACCGGGGAGCTGTTTTTT. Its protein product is CASGGGDSNTGELFF.

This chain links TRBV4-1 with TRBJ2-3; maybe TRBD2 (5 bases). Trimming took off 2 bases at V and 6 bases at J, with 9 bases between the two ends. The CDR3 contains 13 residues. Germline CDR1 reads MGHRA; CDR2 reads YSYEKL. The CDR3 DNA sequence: TGCGCCAGCAGCCAAACGGGATCCGATACGCAGTATTTT. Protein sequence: CASSQTGSDTQYF.

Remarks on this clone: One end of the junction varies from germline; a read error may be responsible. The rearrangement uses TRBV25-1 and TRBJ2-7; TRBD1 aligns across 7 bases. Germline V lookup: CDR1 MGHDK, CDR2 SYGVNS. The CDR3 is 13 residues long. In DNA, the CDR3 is TGTGCCAGCAGAGAGGACAGGAACTACGAGCTGTACTTC. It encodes CASREDRNYELYF.

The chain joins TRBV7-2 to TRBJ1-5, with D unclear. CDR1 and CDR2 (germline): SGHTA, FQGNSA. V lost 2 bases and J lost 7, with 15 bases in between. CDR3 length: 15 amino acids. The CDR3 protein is CASSLYGPGGQPQHF. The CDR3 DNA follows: TGTGCCAGCAGCTTATATGGGCCGGGCGGGCAGCCCCAGCATTTT. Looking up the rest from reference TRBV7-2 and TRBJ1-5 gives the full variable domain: GAGVSQSPSNKVTEKGKDVELRCDPISGHTALYWYRQSLGQGLEFLIYFQGNSAPDKSGLPSDRFSAERTGGSVSTLTIQRTQQEDSAVYLCASSLYGPGGQPQHFGDGTRLSIL.

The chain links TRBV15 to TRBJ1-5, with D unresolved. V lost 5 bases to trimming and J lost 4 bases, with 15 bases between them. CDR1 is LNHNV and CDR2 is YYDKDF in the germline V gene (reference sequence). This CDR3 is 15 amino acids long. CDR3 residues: CATSREGGQNQPQHF. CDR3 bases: TGTGCCACCAGCCGCGAGGGAGGCCAGAATCAGCCCCAGCATTTT.

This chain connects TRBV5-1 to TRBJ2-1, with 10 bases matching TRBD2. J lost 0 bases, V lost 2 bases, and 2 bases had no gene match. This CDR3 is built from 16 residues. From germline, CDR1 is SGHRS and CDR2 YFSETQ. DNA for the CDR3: TGCGCCAGCAGCTTAGCGGGGGGGATCTCCTACAATGAGCAGTTCTTC. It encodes CASSLAGGISYNEQFF.

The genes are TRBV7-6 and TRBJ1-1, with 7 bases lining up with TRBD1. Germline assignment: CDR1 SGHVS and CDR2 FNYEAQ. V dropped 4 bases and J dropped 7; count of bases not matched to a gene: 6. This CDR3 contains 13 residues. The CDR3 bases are TGTGCCAGCAGCTCCAGACAGGGCATTGAAGCTTTCTTT. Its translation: CASSSRQGIEAFF.